These 14 T cell receptor beta chains were all obtained from the same sample, sequenced in a study of T cell repertoires in cytomegalovirus infection. TCRdb passed the reads through MiXCR, listing each CDR3 protein once. The sample carries about 830,000 distinct CDR3 sequences, 30% to 35% recorded once. Their cognate antigens are unknown. Sequences were derived from cultured CD8+ T cells from PBMCs, sampled from culture after CMV antigen stimulation. These receptors all come from a human donor in good health (CMV status not recorded). Some clones in this sample may be carry-over from other donors' samples.

A few counts support this clonotype. The chain joins TRBV7-3 to TRBJ2-5; D may be TRBD1 (6 bases). V gave up 1 base and J gave up 2 bases, with 11 bases separating them. This CDR3 is 15 amino acids long. The germline gives CDR1 SGHTA, CDR2 FQGTGA. DNA for the CDR3: TGTGCCAGCAGCTTAAGTCCAGGGGATCAAGAGACCCAGTACTTC. As protein: CASSLSPGDQETQYF.

Only a few counts were recorded for this clonotype. The chain recombines TRBV4-3 with TRBJ2-2; 8 positions match TRBD2. CDR1 LGHNA and CDR2 YSLEER come from the germline V gene. Germline trimming cut 0 bases from V and 5 bases from J; bases unmatched to any gene: 8. This CDR3 spans 17 amino acids. The CDR3 DNA reads as TGCGCCAGCAGCCAAGAACTGGCGGGGGGAAAGACCGGGGAGCTGTTTTTT. It yields the protein CASSQELAGGKTGELFF.

The gene calls are TRBV5-5 and TRBJ1-1, with D unresolved. The CDR3 has 14 residues. Germline loops: CDR1 SGHKS, CDR2 YYEKEE (reference sequence). V was trimmed by 0 bases and J by 0 bases, leaving 6 bases between them. Here the CDR3 DNA reads TGTGCCAGCAGCTTGGGGAAACTGAACACTGAAGCTTTCTTT. Its translation: CASSLGKLNTEAFF.

The J gene is TRBJ2-2, the V gene TRBV11-2; the D gene could be TRBD1 or TRBD2 (5 bases each). The CDR3 is 17 amino acids. Germline V CDR1 and CDR2: SGHAT, FQNNGV. Trimming removed 0 bases at V and 2 bases at J, with 13 bases between. The CDR3 loop is CASSLEGTHLNTGELFF. CDR3 bases: TGTGCCAGCAGCTTAGAGGGGACGCACCTCAACACCGGGGAGCTGTTTTTT.

V is TRBV7-9 and J is TRBJ2-7, with a weak D call TRBD2 (6 bases). CDR1 and CDR2 (germline): SEHNR, FQNEAQ (reference sequence). Trimming pared 0 bases from V and 2 bases from J, leaving 11 bases between. The CDR3 runs 15 residues. CDR3 protein: CASSLADSGAYEQYF. As DNA, the CDR3 is TGTGCCAGCAGCTTAGCAGATTCGGGGGCCTACGAGCAGTACTTC.

This clonotype was detected a few times. CDR3 region: CASSLIGGGGPYNEQFF. The CDR3 DNA is TGTGCCAGCAGTTTAATAGGGGGCGGGGGGCCGTACAATGAGCAGTTCTTC. The V call is TRBV6-5, the J call TRBJ2-1, with D possibly being TRBD2 (8 bases). Germline V CDR1 and CDR2: MNHEY, SVGAGI. V was pared by 4 bases and J by 4 bases, with 20 bases between. The CDR3 loop spans 17 amino acids.

This clonotype was counted a few times. The CDR3, as DNA: TGTGCCAGCAGCTTACCCAGGACAGGGGAAGATTCACCCCTCCACTTT. Its translation is CASSLPRTGEDSPLHF. The V gene is TRBV7-8, the J gene TRBJ1-6; TRBD1 matches 9 bases. The V segment lost 2 bases and the J segment 8 bases; nucleotides outside the gene matches: 7. CDR1 and CDR2 (germline): SGHVS, FQNEAQ. The CDR3 has 16 residues.

The gene calls are TRBV5-8 and TRBJ2-7; D not certain. The CDR3 sequence is 13 residues long. From germline, CDR1 is SGHTS and CDR2 YDEGEE. The V end lost 3 bases, the J end lost 0 bases, and 7 bases lay between the germline ends. In DNA, the CDR3 is TGTGCCAGCAGCTACGGAGTCTCCTACGAGCAGTACTTC. It translates to CASSYGVSYEQYF. Full variable domain (rest looked up from reference TRBV5-8 and TRBJ2-7): EAGVTQSPTHLIKTRGQQATLRCSPISGHTSVYWYQQALGLGLQFLLWYDEGEERNRGNFPPRFSGRQFPNYSSELNVNALELEDSALYLCASSYGVSYEQYFGPGTRLTVT.

The chain recombines TRBV2 with TRBJ2-7; D is unresolved. CDR1 is SNHLY and CDR2 is FYNNEI in the germline V gene. Trimming removed 0 bases at V and 0 bases at J, with 12 bases between. This CDR3 region has 16 residues. The CDR3 DNA reads as TGTGCCAGCAGTGAAGCGCTTCGACATGGCTCCTACGAGCAGTACTTC. Translation gives CASSEALRHGSYEQYF.

In the case of this clonotype: A junction end diverges from the germline sequence, so it may reflect a read error. The rearrangement links TRBV11-3 to TRBJ2-1; D could derive from TRBD1 or TRBD2 (5 bases each). The length of the CDR3 is 13 residues. The V gene's germline CDR1 is SGHNT and CDR2 YENEEA. As DNA, the CDR3 is TGTACCAGCAGCCCCCGGGGCGACAATGAGCAGTTCTTC. Residues: CTSSPRGDNEQFF.

This clonotype was seen ten or more times. The chain links TRBV7-6 to TRBJ2-2, with D tentatively TRBD1 (6 bases). CDR1 and CDR2 (germline): SGHVS, FNYEAQ. Trimming left V 6 bases short and J 6 bases short, with 20 bases between. There are 16 residues in the CDR3. The CDR3 coding sequence is TGTGCCAGCAGGCCGTTCAGGGGCGGAATTCCCGGGGAGCTGTTTTTT. This gives the protein CASRPFRGGIPGELFF.

The table lists this clonotype with a few counts. The rearrangement uses TRBV15 and TRBJ1-2; D remains unclear. Germline V gene lookup returns CDR1 LNHNV and CDR2 YYDKDF (reference sequence). Trimming stripped 4 bases from V and 6 bases from J, with 15 bases between. The CDR3 runs to 14 residues. The CDR3 region is CATSTSHRTHGYTF. The CDR3 DNA follows: TGTGCCACCAGCACCTCACACCGAACGCATGGCTACACCTTC.

The chain joins TRBV7-2 to TRBJ1-1, with a tentative D call TRBD1 (5 bases). CDR3 length: 16 residues. V lost 2 bases and J 1 base, leaving 14 bases between the germline ends. Germline V gene sequence: CDR1 SGHTA, CDR2 FQGNSA. DNA of the CDR3: TGTGCCAGCAGCTTACGAGACGGGGCGAGGAACACTGAAGCTTTCTTT. Its protein product is CASSLRDGARNTEAFF.

The chain couples TRBV11-2 to TRBJ2-7; 11 positions match TRBD2. Germline V gene lookup returns CDR1 SGHAT and CDR2 FQNNGV. The CDR3 extends over 15 amino acids. The V and J ends lost 4 bases and 3 bases, in that order; junction bases with no gene match: 5. The DNA for the CDR3 is TGTGCCAGCAGCTCCGCAACTAGCGGGGGCTACGAGCAGTACGTC. Amino acid sequence: CASSSATSGGYEQYV.